This paragraph covers one T cell receptor beta chain sequence. The data stem from a study of blood T cell repertoires in COVID-19. Germline V lookup: CDR1 SGDLS, CDR2 YYNGEE. V was pared by 2 bases and J by 1 base, with 3 bases of the junction left unmatched. The CDR3 covers 15 residues. Sequenced by immunoSEQ multiplex PCR; TCRdb stores in-frame clones only, minus some. The table has around 250,000 clones, roughly 80% seen once. The sequence was obtained from a man aged 35-49 years who had been exposed to COVID-19. The sequencing sample was made of PBMCs or T cells enriched from blood (not recorded which). V is TRBV9 and J is TRBJ2-3, with 8 positions matching TRBD2. The CDR3 bases are TGTGCCAGCAGCGTTACTAGCGGCCGCACAGATACGCAGTATTTT. Translating it yields CASSVTSGRTDTQYF.